The TCR beta chain described here comes from a study of cytomegalovirus exposure and HLA in healthy donors. V lost 0 bases, J lost 3 bases, and 4 bases stayed unmatched. Germline assignment: CDR1 KGHSH and CDR2 LQKENI. The CDR3 contains 16 residues. PCR amplification relied on 60 Vbeta primers (plus 13 Jbeta primers). Repertoires were generated with immunoSEQ multiplex PCR, while TCRdb's copy carries only in-frame clones and drops some. The data hold 200,000 or so clones, with 80% to 85% observed a single time. Regarding this clone: Its antigen is unidentified.

Study results and limitations: Diagnosis of cytomegalovirus status made by the classifier reportedly showed high specificity and sensitivity.

Material: PBMCs. The TCR originated in a woman aged 45-59 years in good health and CMV-seropositive. V and J are TRBV18 and TRBJ2-3; 9 nucleotides agree with TRBD1. The chain's CDR3 is CASSPPSTGGTDTQYF. The CDR3 nucleotides read TGTGCCAGCTCACCACCCTCGACAGGGGGAACAGATACGCAGTATTTT.